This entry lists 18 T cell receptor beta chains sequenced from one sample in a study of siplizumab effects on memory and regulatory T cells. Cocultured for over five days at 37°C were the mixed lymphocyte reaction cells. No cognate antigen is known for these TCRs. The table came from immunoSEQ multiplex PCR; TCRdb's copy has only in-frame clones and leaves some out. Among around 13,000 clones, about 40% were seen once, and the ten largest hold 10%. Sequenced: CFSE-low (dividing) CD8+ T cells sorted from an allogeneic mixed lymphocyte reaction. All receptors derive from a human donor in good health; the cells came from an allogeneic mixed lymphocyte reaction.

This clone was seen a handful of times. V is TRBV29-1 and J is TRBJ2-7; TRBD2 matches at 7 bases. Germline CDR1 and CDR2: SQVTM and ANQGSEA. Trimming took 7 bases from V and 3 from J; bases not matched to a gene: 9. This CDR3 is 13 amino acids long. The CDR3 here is CSAELASDYEQYF. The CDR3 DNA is TGCAGCGCGGAACTAGCGTCGGACTACGAGCAGTACTTC.

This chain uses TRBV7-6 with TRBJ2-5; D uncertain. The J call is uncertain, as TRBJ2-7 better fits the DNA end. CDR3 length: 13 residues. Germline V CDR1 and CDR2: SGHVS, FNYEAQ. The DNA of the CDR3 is TGTGCCAGCAGCTTAGACGCCTCCTACGAGCAGTACTTC. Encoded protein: CASSLDASYEQYF.

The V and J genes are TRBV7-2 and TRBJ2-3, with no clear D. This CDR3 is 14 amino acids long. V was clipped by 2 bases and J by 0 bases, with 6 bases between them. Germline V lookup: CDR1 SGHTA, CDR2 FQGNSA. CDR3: CASSLMSSTDTQYF. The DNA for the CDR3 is TGTGCCAGCAGCTTAATGTCCAGCACAGATACGCAGTATTTT.

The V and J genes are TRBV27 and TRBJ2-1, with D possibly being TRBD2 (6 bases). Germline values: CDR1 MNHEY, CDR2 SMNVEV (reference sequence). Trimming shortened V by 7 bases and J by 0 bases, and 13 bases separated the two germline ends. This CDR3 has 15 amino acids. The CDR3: CASNWGVSSYNEQFF. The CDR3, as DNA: TGTGCCAGCAATTGGGGGGTAAGCTCCTACAATGAGCAGTTCTTC.

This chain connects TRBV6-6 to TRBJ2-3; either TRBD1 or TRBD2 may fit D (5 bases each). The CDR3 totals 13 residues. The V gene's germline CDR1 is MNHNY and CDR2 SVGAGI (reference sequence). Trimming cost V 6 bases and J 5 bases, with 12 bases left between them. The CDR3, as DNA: TGTGCCAGCAGACCCCTTGGGGGAGATACGCAGTATTTT. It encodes CASRPLGGDTQYF.

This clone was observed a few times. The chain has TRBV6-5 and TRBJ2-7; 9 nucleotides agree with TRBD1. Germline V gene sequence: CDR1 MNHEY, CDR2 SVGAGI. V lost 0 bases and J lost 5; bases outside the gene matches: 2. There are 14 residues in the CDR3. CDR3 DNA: TGTGCCAGCAGTTACTCGGGACAGGGTGACGAGCAGTACTTC. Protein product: CASSYSGQGDEQYF.

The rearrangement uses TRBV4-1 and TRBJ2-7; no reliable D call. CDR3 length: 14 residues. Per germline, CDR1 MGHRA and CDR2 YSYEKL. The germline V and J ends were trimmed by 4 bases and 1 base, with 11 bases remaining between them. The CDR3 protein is CASSLVPRSYEQYF. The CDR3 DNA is TGCGCCAGCAGCCTAGTCCCAAGGTCCTACGAGCAGTACTTC.

Here the CDR3 reads CASSLGPYSNQPQHF. CDR3 coding DNA: TGTGCCAGCAGCTTGGGGCCCTATAGCAATCAGCCCCAGCATTTT. The chain employs TRBV5-4 and TRBJ1-5; no clear D gene. The CDR3 sequence is 15 residues long. From germline, CDR1 is SGHNT and CDR2 YYREEE (reference sequence). Trimming took off 0 bases at V and 0 bases at J, with 7 bases between the two ends.

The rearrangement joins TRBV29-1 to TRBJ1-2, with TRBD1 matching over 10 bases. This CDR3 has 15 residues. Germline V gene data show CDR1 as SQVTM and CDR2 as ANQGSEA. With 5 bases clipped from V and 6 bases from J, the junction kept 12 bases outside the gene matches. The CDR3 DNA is TGCAGCGTTACGAGCCGGGGACAGGGGTTCGATGGCTACACCTTC. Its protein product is CSVTSRGQGFDGYTF.

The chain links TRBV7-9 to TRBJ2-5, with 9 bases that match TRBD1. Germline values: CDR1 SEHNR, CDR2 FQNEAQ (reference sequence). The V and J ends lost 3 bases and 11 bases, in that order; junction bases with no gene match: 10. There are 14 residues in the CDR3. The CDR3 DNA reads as TGTGCCAGCAGCTTGGGACAGGGCTTGGTTGAGCAGTACTTC. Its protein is CASSLGQGLVEQYF.

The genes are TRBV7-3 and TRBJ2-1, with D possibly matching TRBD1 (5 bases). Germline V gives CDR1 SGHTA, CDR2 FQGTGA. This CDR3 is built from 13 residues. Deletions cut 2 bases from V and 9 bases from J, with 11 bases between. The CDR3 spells CASSLVGVGEQFF. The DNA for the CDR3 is TGTGCCAGCAGCTTAGTAGGGGTCGGTGAGCAGTTCTTC.

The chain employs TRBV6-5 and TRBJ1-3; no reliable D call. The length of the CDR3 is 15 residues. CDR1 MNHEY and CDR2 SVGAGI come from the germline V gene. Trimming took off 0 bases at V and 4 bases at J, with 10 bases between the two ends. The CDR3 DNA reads TGTGCCAGCAGTTACTCGAGTATTGGCGGAAACACCATATATTTT. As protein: CASSYSSIGGNTIYF.

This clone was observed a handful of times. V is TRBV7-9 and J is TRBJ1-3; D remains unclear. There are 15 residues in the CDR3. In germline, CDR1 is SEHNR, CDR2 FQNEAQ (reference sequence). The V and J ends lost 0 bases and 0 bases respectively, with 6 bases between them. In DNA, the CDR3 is TGTGCCAGCAGCTTAGCGGGGAGCTCTGGAAACACCATATATTTT. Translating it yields CASSLAGSSGNTIYF.

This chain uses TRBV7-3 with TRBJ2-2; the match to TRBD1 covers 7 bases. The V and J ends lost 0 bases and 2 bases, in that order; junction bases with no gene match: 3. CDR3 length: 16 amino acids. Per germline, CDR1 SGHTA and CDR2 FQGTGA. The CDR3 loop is CASSLTGGGNTGELFF. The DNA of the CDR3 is TGTGCCAGCAGCTTAACAGGGGGCGGAAACACCGGGGAGCTGTTTTTT.

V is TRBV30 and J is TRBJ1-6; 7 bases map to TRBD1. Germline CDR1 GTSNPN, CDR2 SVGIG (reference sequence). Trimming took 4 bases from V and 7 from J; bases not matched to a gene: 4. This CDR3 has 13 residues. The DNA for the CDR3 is TGTGCCTGGACACAGGGGATGAATTCACCCCTCCACTTT. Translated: CAWTQGMNSPLHF.

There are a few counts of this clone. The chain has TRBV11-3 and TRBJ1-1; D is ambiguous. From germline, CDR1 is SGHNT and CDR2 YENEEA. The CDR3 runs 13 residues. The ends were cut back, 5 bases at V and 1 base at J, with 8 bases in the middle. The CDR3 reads CASSTTENTEAFF. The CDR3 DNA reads TGTGCCAGCAGCACCACAGAGAACACTGAAGCTTTCTTT. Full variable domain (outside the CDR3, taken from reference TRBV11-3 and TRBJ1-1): EAGVVQSPRYKIIEKKQPVAFWCNPISGHNTLYWYLQNLGQGPELLIRYENEEAVDDSQLPKDRFSAERLKGVDSTLKIQPAELGDSAVYLCASSTTENTEAFFGQGTRLTVV.

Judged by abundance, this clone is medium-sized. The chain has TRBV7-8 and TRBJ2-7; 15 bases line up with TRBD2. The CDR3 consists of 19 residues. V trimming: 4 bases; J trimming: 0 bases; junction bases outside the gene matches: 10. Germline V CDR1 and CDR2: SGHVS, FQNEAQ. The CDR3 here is CASSSAPGLAGGSSYEQYF. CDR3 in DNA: TGTGCCAGCAGCTCTGCCCCGGGACTAGCGGGAGGAAGCTCCTACGAGCAGTACTTC.

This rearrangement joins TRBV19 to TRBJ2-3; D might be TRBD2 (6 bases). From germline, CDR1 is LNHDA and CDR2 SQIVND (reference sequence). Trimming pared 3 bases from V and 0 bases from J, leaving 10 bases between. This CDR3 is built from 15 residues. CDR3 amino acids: CASSMEGYSTDTQYF. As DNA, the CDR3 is TGTGCCAGTAGTATGGAGGGTTACAGCACAGATACGCAGTATTTT.